The source of this T cell receptor beta chain is a study of CD8 T cells in ankylosing spondylitis. The germline V and J ends were trimmed by 2 bases and 1 base, with 10 bases remaining between them. Germline V CDR1 and CDR2: SGHTA, FQGNSA. This CDR3 is 15 amino acids long. Study-level findings and limits: Clones tied to disease were said to be significantly enriched in matched ankylosing spondylitis synovial fluid. Disease-linked clones were found to be CD8+ and relatively rare in peripheral blood. A motif of 7 to 9 highly homologous TCR beta variants was seen as apparently characteristic of ankylosing spondylitis blood.

This clonotype was seen repeatedly, ten times or more. Its target is not known. By quantitative 5'-RACE with molecular barcodes, the TCR beta libraries were made. Via MiXCR, TCRdb re-called the 5' RACE reads, giving one row per CDR3 protein. Of 80,000 to 100,000 distinct CDR3 sequences in the sample, about 8.6% were seen once. Sequencing input: blood, either unsorted or a sorted T cell fraction (not recorded which). The V call is TRBV7-2, the J call TRBJ2-3; D is perhaps TRBD1 or TRBD2 (6 bases each). The receptor comes from a male donor with ankylosing spondylitis or in good health (not recorded which). The CDR3 nucleotides are TGTGCCAGCAGCTTACTAAGGGGGGGCACAGATACGCAGTATTTT. Its protein product is CASSLLRGGTDTQYF.